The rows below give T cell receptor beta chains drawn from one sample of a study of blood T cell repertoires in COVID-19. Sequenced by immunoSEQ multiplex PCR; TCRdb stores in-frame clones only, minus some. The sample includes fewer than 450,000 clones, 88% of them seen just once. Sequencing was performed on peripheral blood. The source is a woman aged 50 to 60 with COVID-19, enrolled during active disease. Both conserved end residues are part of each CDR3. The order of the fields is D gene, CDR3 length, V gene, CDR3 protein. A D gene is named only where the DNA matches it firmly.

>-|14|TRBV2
CASSESRLNTEAFF
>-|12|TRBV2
CASGPWVETQYF
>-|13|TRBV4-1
CASSLQGPHEQYF
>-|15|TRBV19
CASSIQGIYNSPLHF
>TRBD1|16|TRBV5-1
CASSAQTGQANEKLFF
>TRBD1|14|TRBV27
CASSFGQGNQPQHF
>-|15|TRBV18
CASSPPNRQNTEAFF
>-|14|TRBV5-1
CASSLKQTPGELFF
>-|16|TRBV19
CASSMSQGRYNQPQHF
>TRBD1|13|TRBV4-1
CASSPQGEDGYTF
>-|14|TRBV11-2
CASSLDRGTGELFF
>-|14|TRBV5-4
CASSSKPRRDEAFF
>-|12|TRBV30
CACWTVTYEQYF
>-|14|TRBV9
CASSVQRAEGEQYF
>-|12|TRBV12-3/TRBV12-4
CASSPPGPEAFF
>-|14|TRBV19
CASSSARGLTEAFF
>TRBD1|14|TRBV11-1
CASSSPGQFYGYTF
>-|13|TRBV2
CASRRGASYEQYF
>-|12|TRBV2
CASSESVDTQYF
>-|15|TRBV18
CASSPSTAYNSPLHF
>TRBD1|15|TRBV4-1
CASSSRQGRTDTQYF
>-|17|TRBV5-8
CASSLYSTAPSNQPQHF
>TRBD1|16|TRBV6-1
CASSASSPGQDKGWFF
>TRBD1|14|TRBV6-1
CASSEFVGGETQYF
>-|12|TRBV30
CAYSPGVEKLFF
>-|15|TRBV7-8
CASSHFRAVGDEQYF
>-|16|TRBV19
CASGAGPNSYNSPLHF
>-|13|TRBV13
CASSVAGRPGYTF
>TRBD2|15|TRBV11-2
CASSFVAGGADTQYF
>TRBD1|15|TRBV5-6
CASSPPGQGGNEQFF
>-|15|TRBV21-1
CASSKGGQKIYEQYF
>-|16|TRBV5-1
CASSLVSTGSNTEAFF
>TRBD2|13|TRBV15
CATSREQRGAKFF
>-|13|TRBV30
CAWSAKGAGELFF
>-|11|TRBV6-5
CASSGRGEAFF
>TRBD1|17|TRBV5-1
CASTLRGAGGVVYEQYF
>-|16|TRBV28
CASSLSGGVNTGELFF
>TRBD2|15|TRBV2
CASGMGLALSGELFF
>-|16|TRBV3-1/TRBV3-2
CASSHRGFDRNYGYTF
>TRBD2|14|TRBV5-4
CASSPGLAVNEQFF
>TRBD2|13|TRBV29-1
CSVERGVLNEQFF
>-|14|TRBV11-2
CASSFGSGGQPQHF
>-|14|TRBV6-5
CASTWTLNNSPLHF
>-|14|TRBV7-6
CASSGGIPGGEQFF
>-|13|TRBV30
CAWSESGNPEAFF
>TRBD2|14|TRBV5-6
CASSFRAGAYEQYF
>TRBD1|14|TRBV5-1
CASSGQGPQETQYF
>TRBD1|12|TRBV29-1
CSVYRGQDGYTF
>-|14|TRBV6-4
CASSAREGNTEAFF
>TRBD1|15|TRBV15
CATSRGRDSHTEAFF
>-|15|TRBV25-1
CASSQGQGGDYEQYF
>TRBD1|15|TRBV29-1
CSVADRGISGNTIYF
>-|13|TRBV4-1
CASSQKGHTSYTF
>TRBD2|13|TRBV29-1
CSVDVQGGGEQFF